This T cell receptor beta chain originates from a study of breast tumors, draining lymph nodes, adjacent tissues (dated by TCRdb to the mid-2010s). With regard to the full study: Breast cancer patients provided tumor, adjacent nontumor tissue and axillary lymph nodes, and the study compared the TCR beta repertoires across these three sources. In human breast cancer, the study set out to evaluate how tumor, surrounding tissue and draining lymph node repertoires relate to one another and whether T cells may move between these sites.

This clonotype was counted a few times. The target of this receptor is not known. The record has no base qualities; no much larger clone is one base away. The CDR3 goes from the cysteine to the phenylalanine over 16 residues. Only the CDR3 DNA is retained, 48 bases long and in frame from the first base. Trimming removed 3 bases from V and 2 bases from J; the gene matches leave 7 bases unexplained. In the germline V gene, CDR1 corresponds to SGHRS and CDR2 to YFSETQ. The instrument given in TCRdb is Illumina HiSeq 2000. Multiplex PCR amplification was used to generate the TCR beta chain libraries. The amplified TCR beta chain products were analyzed by high-throughput sequencing. The raw public reads went through TCRdb reprocessing: fastp at Q25, MiXCR clone calling, in-frame beta chains kept. Entries that share a CDR3 protein sequence are merged under the most common genes and DNA. The sample table lists about 47,000 distinct CDR3 sequences, roughly 23% of them with a count of one. The leading ten clones occupy about 7.8% of the sample.

The study at large found these results: Tumor and nontumor tissue repertoires were significantly more similar in luminal-like than in basal-like breast cancer. The data were considered consistent with the idea that most tumor T cells come from the lymph node and then expand in tumor tissue. Tumor T-cell repertoires showed less diversity than lymph node repertoires and more diversity than nontumor tissue repertoires, and tumor T-cell repertoires showed preferential V and J gene usage. The conclusion that tumor T cells originate in lymph nodes was framed as consistent with a hypothesis rather than directly demonstrated.

The source material was breast tumor tissue. This receptor was identified in a female donor with breast cancer. Some clones in this sample may be carry-over from other donors' samples. The chain was built from TRBV5-1 and TRBJ2-3, and 9 bases in between align with TRBD1. The CDR3 protein is CASSSGGTGFTDTQYF. The DNA reads TGCGCCAGCAGCTCTGGCGGGACAGGGTTCACAGATACGCAGTATTTT.